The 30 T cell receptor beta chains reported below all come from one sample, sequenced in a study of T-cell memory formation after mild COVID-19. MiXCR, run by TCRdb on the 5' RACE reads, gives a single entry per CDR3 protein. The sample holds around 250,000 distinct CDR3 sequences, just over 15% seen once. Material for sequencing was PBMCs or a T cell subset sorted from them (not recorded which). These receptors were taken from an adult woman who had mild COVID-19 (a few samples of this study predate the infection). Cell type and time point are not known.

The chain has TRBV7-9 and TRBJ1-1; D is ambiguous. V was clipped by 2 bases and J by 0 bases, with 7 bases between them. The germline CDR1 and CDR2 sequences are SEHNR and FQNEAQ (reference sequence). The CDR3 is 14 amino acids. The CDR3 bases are TGTGCCAGCAGCTTAAGCACGGTGAACACTGAAGCTTTCTTT. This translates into CASSLSTVNTEAFF.

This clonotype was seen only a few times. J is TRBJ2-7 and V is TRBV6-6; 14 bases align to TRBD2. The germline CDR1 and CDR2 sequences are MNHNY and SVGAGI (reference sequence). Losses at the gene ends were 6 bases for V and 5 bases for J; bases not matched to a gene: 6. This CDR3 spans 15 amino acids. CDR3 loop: CASSHRGLAGDEQYF. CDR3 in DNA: TGTGCCAGCAGCCACCGGGGACTAGCGGGAGACGAGCAGTACTTC.

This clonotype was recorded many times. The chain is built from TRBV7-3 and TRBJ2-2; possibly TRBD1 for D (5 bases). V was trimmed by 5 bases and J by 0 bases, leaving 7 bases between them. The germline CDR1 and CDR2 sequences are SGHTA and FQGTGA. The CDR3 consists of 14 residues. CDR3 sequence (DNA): TGTGCCAGCAGCCCACAGGCGAACACCGGGGAGCTGTTTTTT. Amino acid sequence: CASSPQANTGELFF.

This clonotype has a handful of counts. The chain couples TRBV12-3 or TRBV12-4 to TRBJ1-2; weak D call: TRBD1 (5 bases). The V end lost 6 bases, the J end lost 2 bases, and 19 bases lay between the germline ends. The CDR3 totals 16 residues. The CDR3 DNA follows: TGTGCCAGCAGACCCGGGACCTCTCAGTGGAACTATGGCTACACCTTC. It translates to CASRPGTSQWNYGYTF.

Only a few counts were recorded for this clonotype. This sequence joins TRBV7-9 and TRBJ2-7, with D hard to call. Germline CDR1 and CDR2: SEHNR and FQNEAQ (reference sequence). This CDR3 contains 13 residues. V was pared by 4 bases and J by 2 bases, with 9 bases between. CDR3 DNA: TGTGCCAGCAGCTCTGTGGCCCCCTACGAGCAGTACTTC. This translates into CASSSVAPYEQYF.

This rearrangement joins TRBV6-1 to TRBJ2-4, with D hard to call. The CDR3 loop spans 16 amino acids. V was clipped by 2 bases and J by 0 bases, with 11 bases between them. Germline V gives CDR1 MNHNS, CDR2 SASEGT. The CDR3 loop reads CASSEFRTLAKNIQYF. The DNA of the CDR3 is TGTGCCAGCAGTGAATTTAGGACCCTAGCCAAAAACATTCAGTACTTC.

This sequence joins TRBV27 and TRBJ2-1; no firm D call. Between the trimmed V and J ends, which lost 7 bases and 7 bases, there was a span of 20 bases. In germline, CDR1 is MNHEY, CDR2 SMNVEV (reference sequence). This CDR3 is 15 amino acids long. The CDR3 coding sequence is TGTGCCAGCAAGTTTGTGGGCCTGGATGGGAATGAGCAGTTCTTC. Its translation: CASKFVGLDGNEQFF.

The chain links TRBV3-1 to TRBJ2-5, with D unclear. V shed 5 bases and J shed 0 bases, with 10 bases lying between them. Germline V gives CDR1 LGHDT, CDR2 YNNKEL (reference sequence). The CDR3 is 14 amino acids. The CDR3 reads CASSVTIYQETQYF. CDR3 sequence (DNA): TGTGCCAGCAGCGTAACTATCTACCAAGAGACCCAGTACTTC.

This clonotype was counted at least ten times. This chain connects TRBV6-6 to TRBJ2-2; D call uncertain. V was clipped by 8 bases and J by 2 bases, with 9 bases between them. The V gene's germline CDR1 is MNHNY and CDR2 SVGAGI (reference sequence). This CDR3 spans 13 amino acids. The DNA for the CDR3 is TGTGCCAGCTCCGGACCAAACACCGGGGAGCTGTTTTTT. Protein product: CASSGPNTGELFF.

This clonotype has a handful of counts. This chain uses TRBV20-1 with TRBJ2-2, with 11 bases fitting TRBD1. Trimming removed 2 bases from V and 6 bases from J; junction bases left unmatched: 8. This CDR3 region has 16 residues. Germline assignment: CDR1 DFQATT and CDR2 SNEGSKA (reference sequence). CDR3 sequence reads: CSARTRDRGIAGELFF. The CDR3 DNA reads TGCAGTGCTAGAACCCGGGACAGGGGGATCGCCGGGGAGCTGTTTTTT.

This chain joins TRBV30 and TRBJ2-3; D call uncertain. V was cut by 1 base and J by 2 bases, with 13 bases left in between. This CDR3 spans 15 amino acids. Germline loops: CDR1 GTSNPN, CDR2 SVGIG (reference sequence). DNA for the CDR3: TGTGCCTGGAGTGGGCCGGGCCACCCCACAGATACGCAGTATTTT. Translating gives CAWSGPGHPTDTQYF.

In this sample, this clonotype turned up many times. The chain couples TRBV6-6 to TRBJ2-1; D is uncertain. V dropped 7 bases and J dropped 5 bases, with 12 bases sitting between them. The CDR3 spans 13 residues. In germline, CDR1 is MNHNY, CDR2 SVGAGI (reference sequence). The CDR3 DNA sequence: TGTGCCAGCAACCCCTGGTACGACAATGAGCAGTTCTTC. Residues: CASNPWYDNEQFF.

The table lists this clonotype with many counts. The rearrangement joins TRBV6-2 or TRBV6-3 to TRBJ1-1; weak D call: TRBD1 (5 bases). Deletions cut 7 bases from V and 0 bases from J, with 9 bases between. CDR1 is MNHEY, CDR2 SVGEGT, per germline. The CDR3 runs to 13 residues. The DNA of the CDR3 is TGTGCCAGCACCCTGACAGTGAACACTGAAGCTTTCTTT. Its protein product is CASTLTVNTEAFF.

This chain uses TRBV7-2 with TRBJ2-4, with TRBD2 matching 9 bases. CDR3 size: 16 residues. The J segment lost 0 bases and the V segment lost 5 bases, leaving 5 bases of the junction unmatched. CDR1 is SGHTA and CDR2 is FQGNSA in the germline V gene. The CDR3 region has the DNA TGTGCCAGCAGCCAATCTAGCGGGAAAGCCAAAAACATTCAGTACTTC. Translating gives CASSQSSGKAKNIQYF.

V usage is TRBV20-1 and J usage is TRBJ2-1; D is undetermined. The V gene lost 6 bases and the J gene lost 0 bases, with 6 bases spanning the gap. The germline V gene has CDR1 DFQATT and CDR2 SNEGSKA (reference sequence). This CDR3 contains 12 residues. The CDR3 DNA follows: TGCAGTGCGTACAGCTCCTACAATGAGCAGTTCTTC. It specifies CSAYSSYNEQFF.

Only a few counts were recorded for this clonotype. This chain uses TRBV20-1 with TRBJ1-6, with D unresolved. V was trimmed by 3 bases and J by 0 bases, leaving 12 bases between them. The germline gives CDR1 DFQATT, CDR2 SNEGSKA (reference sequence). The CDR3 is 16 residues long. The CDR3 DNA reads TGCAGTGCTAGGGACCCTCCGAGCTCCTATAATTCACCCCTCCACTTT. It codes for CSARDPPSSYNSPLHF.

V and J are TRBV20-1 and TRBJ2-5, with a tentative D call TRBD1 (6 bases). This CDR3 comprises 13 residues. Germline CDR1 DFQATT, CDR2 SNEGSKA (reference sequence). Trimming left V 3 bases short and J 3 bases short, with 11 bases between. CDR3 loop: CSASRPGEETQYF. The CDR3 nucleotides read TGCAGTGCTAGCAGACCAGGGGAAGAGACCCAGTACTTC.

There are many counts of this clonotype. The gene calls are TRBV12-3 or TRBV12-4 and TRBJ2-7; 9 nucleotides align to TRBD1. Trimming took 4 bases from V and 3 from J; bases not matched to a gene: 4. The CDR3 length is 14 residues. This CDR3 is CASSSPGQGYEQYF. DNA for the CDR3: TGTGCCAGCAGTTCCCCGGGACAGGGCTACGAGCAGTACTTC.

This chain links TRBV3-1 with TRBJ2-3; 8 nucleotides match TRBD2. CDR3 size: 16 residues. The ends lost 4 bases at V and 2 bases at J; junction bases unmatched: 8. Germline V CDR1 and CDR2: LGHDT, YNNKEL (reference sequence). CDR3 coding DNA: TGTGCCAGCAGCCCCCTTGCGGGGGGTGTCACAGATACGCAGTATTTT. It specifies CASSPLAGGVTDTQYF.

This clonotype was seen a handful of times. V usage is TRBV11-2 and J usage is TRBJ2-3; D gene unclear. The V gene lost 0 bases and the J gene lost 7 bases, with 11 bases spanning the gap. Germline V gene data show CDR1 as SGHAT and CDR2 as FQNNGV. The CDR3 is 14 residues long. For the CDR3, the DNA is TGTGCCAGCAGCTTAGAGGGCGCCTTCTATACGCAGTATTTT. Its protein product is CASSLEGAFYTQYF.

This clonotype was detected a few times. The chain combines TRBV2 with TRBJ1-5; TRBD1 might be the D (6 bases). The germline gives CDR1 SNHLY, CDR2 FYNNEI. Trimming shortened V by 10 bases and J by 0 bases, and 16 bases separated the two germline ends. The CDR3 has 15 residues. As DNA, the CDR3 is TGTGCCACCAGACAACAGGGAAATAGCAATCAGCCCCAGCATTTT. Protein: CATRQQGNSNQPQHF.

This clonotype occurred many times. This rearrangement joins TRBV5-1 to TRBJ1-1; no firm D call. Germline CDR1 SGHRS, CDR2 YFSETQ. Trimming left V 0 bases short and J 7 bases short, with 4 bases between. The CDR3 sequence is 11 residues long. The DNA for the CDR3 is TGCGCCAGCAGCTTGGGTTATGAAGCTTTCTTT. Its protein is CASSLGYEAFF.

CDR3: CASTFTGGLVGYTF. CDR3 nucleotide sequence: TGTGCCAGCACCTTCACGGGAGGGTTGGTAGGCTACACCTTC. The chain carries TRBV12-3 or TRBV12-4 and TRBJ1-2; no firm D call. V was cut by 7 bases and J by 8 bases, with 20 bases left in between. This CDR3 comprises 14 residues.

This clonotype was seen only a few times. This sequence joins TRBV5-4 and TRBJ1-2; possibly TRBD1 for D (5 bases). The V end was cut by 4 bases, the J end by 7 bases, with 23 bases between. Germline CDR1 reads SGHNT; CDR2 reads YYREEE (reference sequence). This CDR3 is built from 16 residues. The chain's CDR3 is CASSVGGSTILSGYTF. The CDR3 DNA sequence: TGTGCCAGCAGCGTGGGGGGGTCGACCATCCTGAGTGGCTACACCTTC.

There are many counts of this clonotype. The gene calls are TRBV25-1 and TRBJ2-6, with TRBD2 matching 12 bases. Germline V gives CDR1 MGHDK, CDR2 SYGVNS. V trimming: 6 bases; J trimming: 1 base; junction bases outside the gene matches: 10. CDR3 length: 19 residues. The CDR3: CASSPPPGLAGSGANVLTF. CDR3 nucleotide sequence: TGTGCCAGCAGCCCCCCCCCCGGACTAGCGGGATCTGGGGCCAACGTCCTGACTTTC.

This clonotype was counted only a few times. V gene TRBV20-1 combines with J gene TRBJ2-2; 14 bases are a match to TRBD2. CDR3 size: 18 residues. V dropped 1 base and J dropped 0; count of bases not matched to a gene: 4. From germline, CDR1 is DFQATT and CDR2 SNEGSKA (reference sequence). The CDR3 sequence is CSARGLAGGTANTGELFF. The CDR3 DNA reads TGCAGTGCTAGAGGACTAGCGGGGGGGACCGCGAACACCGGGGAGCTGTTTTTT.

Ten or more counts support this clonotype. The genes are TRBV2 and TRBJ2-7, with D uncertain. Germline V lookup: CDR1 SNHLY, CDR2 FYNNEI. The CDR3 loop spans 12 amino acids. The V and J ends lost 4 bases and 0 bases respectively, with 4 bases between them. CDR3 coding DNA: TGTGCCAGCAGTGGGCCCTCCTACGAGCAGTACTTC. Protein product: CASSGPSYEQYF. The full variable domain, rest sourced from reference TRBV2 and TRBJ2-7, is EPEVTQTPSHQVTQMGQEVILRCVPISNHLYFYWYRQILGQKVEFLVSFYNNEISEKSEIFDDQFSVERPDGSNFTLKIRSTKLEDSAMYFCASSGPSYEQYFGPGTRLTVT.

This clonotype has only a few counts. The CDR3 DNA is TGTGCCAGCTCACCGCCTCCGACCGTGGTCTATGGCTACACCTTC. Translation gives CASSPPPTVVYGYTF. The V and J genes are TRBV18 and TRBJ1-2, with D hard to call. Germline CDR1 is KGHSH and CDR2 is LQKENI. V lost 3 bases and J lost 4, with 15 bases in between. CDR3 length equals 15 residues.

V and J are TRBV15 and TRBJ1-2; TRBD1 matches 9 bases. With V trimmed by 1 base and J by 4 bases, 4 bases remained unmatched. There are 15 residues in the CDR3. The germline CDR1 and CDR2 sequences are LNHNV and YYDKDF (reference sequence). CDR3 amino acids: CATSRVTGGGYGYTF. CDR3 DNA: TGTGCCACCAGCAGAGTGACAGGGGGGGGCTATGGCTACACCTTC.

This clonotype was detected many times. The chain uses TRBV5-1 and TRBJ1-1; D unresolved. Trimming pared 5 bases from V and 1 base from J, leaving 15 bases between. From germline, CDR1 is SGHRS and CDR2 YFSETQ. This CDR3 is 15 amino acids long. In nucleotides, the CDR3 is TGCGCCAGCAGACCCCTAACTCAGACGAACACTGAAGCTTTCTTT. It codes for CASRPLTQTNTEAFF.